This TCR beta chain was recorded in a study of blood T cell repertoires in COVID-19. Study overall: COVID-19 samples from acute and convalescent phases originated in the United States, Italy and Spain. PBMCs, B-cell-depleted T cells, or T cells were the source of the cDNA or gDNA that made up the material.

This clone is a singleton in its sample. The CDR3 length is 14 residues. Trimming pared 2 bases from V and 2 bases from J, leaving 9 bases between. Germline V CDR1 and CDR2: SGHNT, YYREEE (reference sequence). Patients from Seattle were sampled longitudinally, starting during active infection. Original data processing: Nucleated cell counts were estimated from reference gene primer amplification. TCRdb's table, derived via immunoSEQ multiplex PCR, lists solely in-frame clones and lacks some. V and J calls and clone size are given by that table; D and trimming were obtained from the DNA. The table has 100,000 to 150,000 clones, roughly 90% seen once.

The chain employs TRBV5-4 and TRBJ2-3; possible D gene TRBD2, 5 bases. The sample taken for sequencing was peripheral blood. The sequence derives from a woman aged 60-70 years with COVID-19, enrolled during active disease. In DNA form, the CDR3 reads TGTGCCAGCAGCTTTTCCGGGGACACAGATACGCAGTATTTT. Amino acid sequence: CASSFSGDTDTQYF.